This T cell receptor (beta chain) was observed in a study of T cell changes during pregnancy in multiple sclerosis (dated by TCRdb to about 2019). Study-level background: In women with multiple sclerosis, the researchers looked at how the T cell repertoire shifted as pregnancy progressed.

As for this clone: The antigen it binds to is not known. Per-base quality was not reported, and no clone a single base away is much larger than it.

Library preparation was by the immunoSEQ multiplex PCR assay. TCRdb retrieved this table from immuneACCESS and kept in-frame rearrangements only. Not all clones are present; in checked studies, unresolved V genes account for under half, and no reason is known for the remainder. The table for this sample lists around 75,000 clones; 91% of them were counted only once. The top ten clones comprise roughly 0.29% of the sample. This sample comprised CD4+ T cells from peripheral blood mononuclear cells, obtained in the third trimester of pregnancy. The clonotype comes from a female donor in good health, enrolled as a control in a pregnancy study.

The CDR3 loop reads CASSLGDRDQETQYF. The bases read TGTGCCAGCAGCTTAGGGGACAGGGACCAAGAGACCCAGTACTTC. The chain is made from TRBV11-3 and TRBJ2-5; TRBD1 aligns with 9 central bases. Reading the germline V gene gives CDR1 SGHNT and CDR2 YENEEA. Trimming accounts for 1 base at V and 0 bases at J, while the number of junction bases matched to no gene is 0. The CDR3 starts with the cysteine, ends with the phenylalanine, and has 15 residues. Of the read, only the CDR3 DNA is kept; its 45 bases are in frame from base 1.